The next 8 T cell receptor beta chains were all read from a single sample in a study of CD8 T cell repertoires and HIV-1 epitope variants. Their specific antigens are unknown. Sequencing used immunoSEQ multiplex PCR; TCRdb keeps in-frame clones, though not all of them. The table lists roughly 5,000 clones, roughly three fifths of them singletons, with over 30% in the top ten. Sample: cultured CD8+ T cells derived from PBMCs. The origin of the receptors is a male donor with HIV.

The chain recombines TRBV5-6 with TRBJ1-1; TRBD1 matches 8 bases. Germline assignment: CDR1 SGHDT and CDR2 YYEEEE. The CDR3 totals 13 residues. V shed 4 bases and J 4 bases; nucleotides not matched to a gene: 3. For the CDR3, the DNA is TGTGCCAGCAGCCGGACAGGGTTCACTGAAGCTTTCTTT. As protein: CASSRTGFTEAFF. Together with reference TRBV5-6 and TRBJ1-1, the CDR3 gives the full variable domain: DAGVTQSPTHLIKTRGQQVTLRCSPKSGHDTVSWYQQALGQGPQFIFQYYEEEERQRGNFPDRFSGHQFPNYSSELNVNALLLGDSALYLCASSRTGFTEAFFGQGTRLTVV.

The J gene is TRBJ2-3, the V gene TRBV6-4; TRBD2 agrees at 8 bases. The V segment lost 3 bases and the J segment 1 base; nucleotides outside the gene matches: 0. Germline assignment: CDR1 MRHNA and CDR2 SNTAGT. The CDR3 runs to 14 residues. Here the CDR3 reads CASSEAGGTDTQYF. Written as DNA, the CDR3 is TGTGCCAGCAGTGAAGCGGGGGGCACAGATACGCAGTATTTT.

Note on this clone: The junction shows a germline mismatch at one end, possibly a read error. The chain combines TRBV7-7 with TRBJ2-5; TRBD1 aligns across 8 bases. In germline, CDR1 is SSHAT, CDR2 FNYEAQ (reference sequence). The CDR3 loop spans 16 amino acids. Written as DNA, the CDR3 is TGTGCTAGCAGCTTATTGGGCAGGGGGCGAGAAGAGACCCAGTACTTC. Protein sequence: CASSLLGRGREETQYF.

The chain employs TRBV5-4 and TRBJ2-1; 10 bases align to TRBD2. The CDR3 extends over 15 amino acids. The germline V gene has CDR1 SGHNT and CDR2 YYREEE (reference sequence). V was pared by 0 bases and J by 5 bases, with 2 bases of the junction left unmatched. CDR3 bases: TGTGCCAGCAGCTTGGTTCTAGCGGGGGACAATGAGCAGTTCTTC. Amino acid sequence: CASSLVLAGDNEQFF.

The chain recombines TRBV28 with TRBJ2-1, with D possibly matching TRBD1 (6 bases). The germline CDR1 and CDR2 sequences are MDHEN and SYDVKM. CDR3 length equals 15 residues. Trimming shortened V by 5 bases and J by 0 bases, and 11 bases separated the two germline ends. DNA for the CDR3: TGTGCCAGCAGTCTTTACAGGGACTCCTACAATGAGCAGTTCTTC. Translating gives CASSLYRDSYNEQFF.

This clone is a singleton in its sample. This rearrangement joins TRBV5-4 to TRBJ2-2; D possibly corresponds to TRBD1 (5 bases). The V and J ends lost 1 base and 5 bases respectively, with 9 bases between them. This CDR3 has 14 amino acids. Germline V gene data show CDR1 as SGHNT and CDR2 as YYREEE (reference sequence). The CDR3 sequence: CASSLQGSTGELFF. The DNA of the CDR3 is TGTGCCAGCAGCTTGCAGGGAAGTACCGGGGAGCTGTTTTTT.

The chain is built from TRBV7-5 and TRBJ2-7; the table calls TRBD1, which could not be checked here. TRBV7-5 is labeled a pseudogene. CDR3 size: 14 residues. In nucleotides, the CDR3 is TGTGCCAGCAGCTTGGGACAGTACCTTCGTGAGCAGTACTTC. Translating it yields CASSLGQYLREQYF.

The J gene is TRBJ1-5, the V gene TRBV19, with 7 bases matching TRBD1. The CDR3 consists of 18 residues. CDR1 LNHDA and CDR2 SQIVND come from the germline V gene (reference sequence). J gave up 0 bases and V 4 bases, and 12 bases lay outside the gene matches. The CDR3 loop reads CASSTIQDRTYSNQPQHF. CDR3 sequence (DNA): TGTGCCAGTAGTACCATTCAGGACAGGACTTATAGCAATCAGCCCCAGCATTTT. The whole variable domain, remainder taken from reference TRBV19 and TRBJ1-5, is DGGITQSPKYLFRKEGQNVTLSCEQNLNHDAMYWYRQDPGQGLRLIYYSQIVNDFQKGDIAEGYSVSREKKESFPLTVTSAQKNPTAFYLCASSTIQDRTYSNQPQHFGDGTRLSIL.